This T cell receptor beta chain appears in the sequencing data of a study of T cells after yellow fever vaccination. Synthesis of TCR cDNA relied on 5'RACE template switching, which attached a universal primer site and UMIs. TCRdb recomputed calls from the 5' RACE reads with MiXCR, one row per CDR3 protein. This sample has more than 55,000 distinct CDR3 sequences; roughly 7.4% occur once, and the top ten carry less than 40%. This clonotype came up many times. No antigen is known for it. General study results and limits: Abundant clonotypes from the bulk population could contaminate FACS-sorted repertoires. The study re-detected most primary-vaccination clones after the booster (around 96% CD4, 88% CD8). Peaking on day 5 versus 15, the secondary response was faster but weaker.

V trimming: 11 bases; J trimming: 8 bases; junction bases outside the gene matches: 15. Germline V CDR1 and CDR2: ENHRY, SYGVKD. The CDR3 has 14 residues. This rearrangement joins TRBV10-3 to TRBJ2-5; 9 bases align to TRBD1. This material consisted of CD8+ T cells sorted from PBMCs, taken 15 days after the yellow fever booster vaccination. This receptor was obtained from a man younger than 45 who received the YFV17D yellow fever vaccine. In DNA form, the CDR3 reads TGTGCCGCAAGTCCGGGACAGGGTGGTGAAACCCAGTACTTC. Protein: CAASPGQGGETQYF.